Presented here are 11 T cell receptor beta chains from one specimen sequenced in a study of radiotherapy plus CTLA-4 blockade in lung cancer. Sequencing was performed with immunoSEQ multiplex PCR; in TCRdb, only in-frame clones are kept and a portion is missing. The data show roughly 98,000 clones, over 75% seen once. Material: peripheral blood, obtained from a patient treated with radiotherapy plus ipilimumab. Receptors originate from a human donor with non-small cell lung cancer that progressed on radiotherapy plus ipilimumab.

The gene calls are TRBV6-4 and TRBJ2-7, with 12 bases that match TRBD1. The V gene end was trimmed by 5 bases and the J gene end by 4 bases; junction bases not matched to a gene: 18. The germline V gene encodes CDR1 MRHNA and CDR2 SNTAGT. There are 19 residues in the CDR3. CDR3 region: CASSSGTGGSRCLEYEQYF. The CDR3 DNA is TGTGCCAGCAGTTCCGGGACAGGGGGCTCCCGATGCCTGGAATACGAGCAGTACTTC.

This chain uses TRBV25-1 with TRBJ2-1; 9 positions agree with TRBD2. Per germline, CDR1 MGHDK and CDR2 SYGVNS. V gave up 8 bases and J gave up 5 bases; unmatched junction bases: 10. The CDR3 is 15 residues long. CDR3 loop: CASSRRRLADNEQFF. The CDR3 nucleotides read TGTGCCAGCTCACGGAGACGACTAGCGGACAATGAGCAGTTCTTC.

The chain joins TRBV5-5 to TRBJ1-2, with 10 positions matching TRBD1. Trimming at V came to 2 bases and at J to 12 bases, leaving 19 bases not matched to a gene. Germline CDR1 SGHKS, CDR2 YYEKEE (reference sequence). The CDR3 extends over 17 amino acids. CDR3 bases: TGTGCCAGCAGCTTTAACACCGGGACAGGGGTTGGTAGAGAGAACACCTTC. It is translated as CASSFNTGTGVGRENTF.

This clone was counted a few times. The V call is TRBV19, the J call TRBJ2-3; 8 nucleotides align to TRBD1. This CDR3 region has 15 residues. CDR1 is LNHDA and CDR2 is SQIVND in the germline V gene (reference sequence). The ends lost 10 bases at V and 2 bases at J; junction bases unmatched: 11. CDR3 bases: TGTGCCACCCAGGAGGGGACAGGTTTCACAGATACGCAGTATTTT. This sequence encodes CATQEGTGFTDTQYF.

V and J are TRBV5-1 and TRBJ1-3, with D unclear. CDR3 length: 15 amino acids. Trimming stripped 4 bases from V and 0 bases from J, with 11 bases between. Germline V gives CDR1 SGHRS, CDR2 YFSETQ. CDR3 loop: CASSPISYSGNTIYF. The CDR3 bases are TGCGCCAGCAGCCCTATCAGCTACTCTGGAAACACCATATATTTT.

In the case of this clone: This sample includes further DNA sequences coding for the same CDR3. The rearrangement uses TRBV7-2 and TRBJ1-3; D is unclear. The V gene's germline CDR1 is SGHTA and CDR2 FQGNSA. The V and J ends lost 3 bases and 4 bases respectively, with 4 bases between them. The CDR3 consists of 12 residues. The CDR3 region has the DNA TGTGCCAGCAGCTTGGGGGGAAACACCATATATTTT. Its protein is CASSLGGNTIYF.

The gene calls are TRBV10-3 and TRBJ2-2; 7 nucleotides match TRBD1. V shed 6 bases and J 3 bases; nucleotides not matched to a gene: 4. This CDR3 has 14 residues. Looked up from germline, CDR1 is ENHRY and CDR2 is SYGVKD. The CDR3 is CAIRAGTDTGELFF. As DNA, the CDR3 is TGTGCCATCAGGGCCGGGACAGACACCGGGGAGCTGTTTTTT.

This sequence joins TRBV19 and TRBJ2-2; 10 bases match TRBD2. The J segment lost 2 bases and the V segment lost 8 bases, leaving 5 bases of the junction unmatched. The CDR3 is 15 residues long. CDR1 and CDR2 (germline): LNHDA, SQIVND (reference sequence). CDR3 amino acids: CASSRTSGNTGELFF. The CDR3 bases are TGTGCCAGTTCCCGGACTAGCGGAAACACCGGGGAGCTGTTTTTT.

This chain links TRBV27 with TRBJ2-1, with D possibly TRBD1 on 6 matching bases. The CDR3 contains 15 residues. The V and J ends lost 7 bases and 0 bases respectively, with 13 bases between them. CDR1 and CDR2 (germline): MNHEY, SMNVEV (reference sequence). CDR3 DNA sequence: TGTGCCAGCACCCCTCAGGGGAGCTCCTACAATGAGCAGTTCTTC. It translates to CASTPQGSSYNEQFF.

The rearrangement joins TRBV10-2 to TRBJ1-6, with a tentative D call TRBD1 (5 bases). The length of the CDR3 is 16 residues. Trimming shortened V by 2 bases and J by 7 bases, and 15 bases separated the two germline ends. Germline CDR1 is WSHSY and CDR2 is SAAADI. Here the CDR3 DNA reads TGCGCCAGCAGTGAGGGAAGGGGCTCATGGAATTCACCCCTCCACTTT. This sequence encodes CASSEGRGSWNSPLHF.

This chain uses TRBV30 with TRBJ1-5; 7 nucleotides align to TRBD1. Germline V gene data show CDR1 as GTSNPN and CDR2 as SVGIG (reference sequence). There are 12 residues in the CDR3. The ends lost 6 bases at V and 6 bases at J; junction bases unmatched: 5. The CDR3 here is CACDRVGQPQHF. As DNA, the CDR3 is TGTGCCTGCGACAGGGTGGGTCAGCCCCAGCATTTT.